A selection of T cell receptor beta chains follows, all from one sample in a study of blood T cell repertoires in COVID-19. This table comes from immunoSEQ multiplex PCR, and its TCRdb copy is limited to in-frame clones, with some not included. The data hold about 250,000 clones, with more than 65% observed a single time. The sample was PBMCs or T cells enriched from blood (not recorded which). The receptors here all came from a man aged 45 to 65 who had recovered from COVID-19. CDR3s leave out the opening cysteine and the closing phenylalanine or tryptophan. Size is stated for part of the rows, as once, few or many counts, or as a class when the clone is expanded.

v_call	j_call	clone_size	cdr3_aa
TRBV24-1	TRBJ1-2	NA	ATRDRGDYGYT
TRBV5-1	TRBJ2-3	NA	ASSLKRGYTDTQY
TRBV5-1	TRBJ2-7	NA	ASSSGQPMSWDEQY
TRBV30	TRBJ1-5	few	AWSGGVNQPQH
TRBV6-5	TRBJ2-1	few	ASSYIGLAGSNEQF
TRBV2	TRBJ1-2	NA	ASSWTGGSPGGYT
TRBV19	TRBJ2-5	NA	ASSIASPTEYQETQY
TRBV19	TRBJ1-4	NA	ASSIVAGREKLF
TRBV14	TRBJ2-3	NA	ASSHRPGSSTDTQY
TRBV5-5	TRBJ2-3	NA	ASSVVGQTTDTQY
TRBV2	TRBJ1-1	once	ASSRRGQGNTEAF
TRBV5-8	TRBJ2-1	once	ASSPPGSGIPHSYNEQF
TRBV20-1	TRBJ2-7	NA	SARDLPEQY
TRBV7-9	TRBJ1-1	NA	ASILGLLNTEAF
TRBV11-3	TRBJ2-7	NA	ASSPRGTRRQFSYEQY
TRBV9	TRBJ2-1	NA	ASSVGLAGAFLNEQF
TRBV29-1	TRBJ2-1	NA	SVGRTSGSHNEQF
TRBV9	TRBJ1-3	NA	ASSVATGLPGGGNTIY
TRBV19	TRBJ1-5	NA	ASSPGHQPQH
TRBV25-1	TRBJ1-2	NA	ASSAGTGTGGGYT
TRBV4-1	TRBJ2-4	once	ASSQGDGSKNIQY
TRBV7-6	TRBJ2-3	once	ASSPLAGGSDTQY